Listed here are 30 T cell receptor beta chains from one sample, sequenced in a study of cytomegalovirus exposure and HLA in healthy donors. It was with 60 Vbeta and 13 Jbeta primers that the PCR ran. Some clones are missing from TCRdb's copy, which holds only in-frame ones; the method was immunoSEQ multiplex PCR. This sample yields around 200,000 clones, of which about 80% are seen a single time; 0.5% to 0.7% belongs to the top ten. Sequenced sample: PBMCs. The receptors come from a woman aged 40-49 years in good health and CMV-seronegative.

The chain is built from TRBV7-3 and TRBJ1-1; TRBD1 aligns across 9 bases. V was pared by 4 bases and J by 8 bases, with 5 bases of the junction left unmatched. The CDR3 extends over 13 amino acids. Per germline, CDR1 SGHTA and CDR2 FQGTGA. The CDR3 DNA reads as TGTGCCAGCAGCTCCAGACAGGGGGTCGAAGCTTTCTTT. Translated: CASSSRQGVEAFF.

The chain employs TRBV10-1 and TRBJ2-5, with a weak D call TRBD2 (6 bases). Trimming took off 3 bases at V and 7 bases at J, with 12 bases between the two ends. The CDR3 has 13 residues. In germline, CDR1 is WNHNN, CDR2 SYGVQD (reference sequence). The CDR3 DNA follows: TGCGCCAGCAGTGATGACCCCGGGAGGACCCAGTACTTC. Protein: CASSDDPGRTQYF.

V is TRBV6-5 and J is TRBJ2-2; 12 nucleotides line up with TRBD1. Losses at the gene ends were 5 bases for V and 6 bases for J; bases not matched to a gene: 4. The germline V gene encodes CDR1 MNHEY and CDR2 SVGAGI. This CDR3 spans 15 amino acids. The CDR3 bases are TGTGCCAGCAGTCGGGACAGGGGGCCCGCCGGGGAGCTGTTTTTT. Protein: CASSRDRGPAGELFF.

This clone was recorded a few times. The chain uses TRBV7-9 and TRBJ2-7; TRBD2 agrees at 7 bases. V was pared by 4 bases and J by 7 bases, with 1 base of the junction left unmatched. In germline, CDR1 is SEHNR, CDR2 FQNEAQ (reference sequence). CDR3 length equals 11 residues. This CDR3 reads CASSYGGEQYF. CDR3 nucleotide sequence: TGTGCCAGCAGCTACGGGGGGGAGCAGTACTTC.

This chain connects TRBV6-5 to TRBJ2-3; TRBD2 matches 7 bases. V lost 3 bases to trimming and J lost 2 bases; unmatched junction nucleotides: 8. The germline V gene encodes CDR1 MNHEY and CDR2 SVGAGI. This CDR3 comprises 16 residues. The CDR3 DNA reads as TGTGCCAGCAGTTATTTGGGGGGACTAAACACAGATACGCAGTATTTT. Translated: CASSYLGGLNTDTQYF.

The chain uses TRBV7-2 and TRBJ2-1; 8 positions match TRBD1. CDR1 is SGHTA and CDR2 is FQGNSA in the germline V gene. Losses at the gene ends were 5 bases for V and 4 bases for J; bases not matched to a gene: 7. The CDR3 spans 15 residues. The CDR3 is CASSPDRGRYNEQFF. CDR3 in DNA: TGTGCCAGCAGCCCAGACAGGGGCCGATACAATGAGCAGTTCTTC.

The rearrangement uses TRBV7-2 and TRBJ1-2, with a weak D call TRBD1 (5 bases). Trimming cost V 6 bases and J 5 bases, with 13 bases left between them. The germline V gene has CDR1 SGHTA and CDR2 FQGNSA. This CDR3 contains 13 residues. The CDR3 loop reads CASSFVGGYGYTF. The DNA for the CDR3 is TGTGCCAGCAGTTTTGTCGGGGGGTATGGCTACACCTTC.

This chain links TRBV29-1 with TRBJ2-3; 8 nucleotides match TRBD2. The junction had 7 bases not matched to a gene; V was cut back by 3 bases and J by 2 bases. The CDR3 totals 15 residues. CDR1 and CDR2 (germline): SQVTM, ANQGSEA. Written as DNA, the CDR3 is TGCAGCGTTGACGGCGGGGGGCTCTACACAGATACGCAGTATTTT. The encoded protein is CSVDGGGLYTDTQYF.

V is TRBV10-3 and J is TRBJ1-1, with unresolved D. The CDR3 spans 11 residues. CDR1 ENHRY and CDR2 SYGVKD come from the germline V gene. With 9 bases removed from V and 0 bases from J, the gap between germline ends came to 5 bases. In DNA form, the CDR3 reads TGTGCCATTAGAGTGAACACTGAAGCTTTCTTT. It is translated as CAIRVNTEAFF.

The CDR3 DNA reads as TGTGCCTGGAGTTCCCCGGGGCCCCTCCACTTT. Its translation: CAWSSPGPLHF. The genes are TRBV30 and TRBJ1-6; no firm D call. Trimming cost V 2 bases and J 13 bases, with 9 bases left between them. The germline V gene encodes CDR1 GTSNPN and CDR2 SVGIG (reference sequence). The CDR3 is 11 residues long.

This clone was counted a single time. This chain uses TRBV9 with TRBJ2-7; 7 bases align to TRBD1. Losses at the gene ends were 3 bases for V and 3 bases for J; bases not matched to a gene: 9. From germline, CDR1 is SGDLS and CDR2 YYNGEE. The CDR3 consists of 15 residues. The CDR3: CASSEGRQGDYEQYF. The CDR3 DNA is TGTGCCAGCAGCGAGGGTAGACAGGGCGACTACGAGCAGTACTTC.

The gene calls are TRBV2 and TRBJ2-7; D is perhaps TRBD2 (5 bases). The V end was cut by 4 bases, the J end by 9 bases, with 16 bases between. CDR1 is SNHLY, CDR2 FYNNEI, per germline. The CDR3 loop spans 13 amino acids. As DNA, the CDR3 is TGTGCCAGCAGTGGTCCGGGTCCCAGCGGGCAGTACTTC. It is translated as CASSGPGPSGQYF. The complete variable domain, with remaining parts taken from reference TRBV2 and TRBJ2-7, reads EPEVTQTPSHQVTQMGQEVILRCVPISNHLYFYWYRQILGQKVEFLVSFYNNEISEKSEIFDDQFSVERPDGSNFTLKIRSTKLEDSAMYFCASSGPGPSGQYFGPGTRLTVT.

This rearrangement joins TRBV5-1 to TRBJ2-5, with D unresolved. The CDR3 is 12 amino acids. Germline V lookup: CDR1 SGHRS, CDR2 YFSETQ. V was pared by 4 bases and J by 4 bases, with 8 bases between. Here the CDR3 reads CASSVQAETQYF. The CDR3 DNA follows: TGCGCCAGCAGCGTCCAGGCAGAGACCCAGTACTTC. Drawing the rest from reference TRBV5-1 and TRBJ2-5, the complete variable domain is KAGVTQTPRYLIKTRGQQVTLSCSPISGHRSVSWYQQTPGQGLQFLFEYFSETQRNKGNFPGRFSGRQFSNSRSEMNVSTLELGDSALYLCASSVQAETQYFGPGTRLLVL.

This clone has only one observation. V gene TRBV4-2 combines with J gene TRBJ1-2; D may be TRBD1 (6 bases). Trimming took 0 bases from V and 0 from J, leaving 14 bases between them. The CDR3 loop spans 17 amino acids. Germline V lookup: CDR1 LGHNA, CDR2 YNFKEQ. The CDR3 sequence is CASSQDQGRRTNYGYTF. DNA for the CDR3: TGTGCCAGCAGCCAAGATCAGGGGCGTCGGACTAACTATGGCTACACCTTC.

The CDR3 region has the DNA TGCGCCAGCAGTCTGAGGACAGGGGGGTCCTACAATGAGCAGTTCTTC. Its protein product is CASSLRTGGSYNEQFF. The chain joins TRBV4-3 to TRBJ2-1, with 10 bases aligning to TRBD1. V gave up 6 bases and J gave up 1 base; unmatched junction bases: 6. Germline V gives CDR1 LGHNA, CDR2 YSLEER. This CDR3 comprises 16 residues.

The chain combines TRBV7-8 with TRBJ2-1; D perhaps matches TRBD2 (5 bases). This CDR3 spans 15 amino acids. The V and J ends lost 0 bases and 9 bases respectively, with 15 bases between them. CDR1 is SGHVS and CDR2 is FQNEAQ in the germline V gene. The CDR3 is CASSLAQTLGSEQFF. For the CDR3, the DNA is TGTGCCAGCAGCTTAGCGCAAACCCTGGGGAGTGAGCAGTTCTTC.

This chain's CDR3 is CASSSGSFYEQYF. The CDR3 DNA reads TGTGCCAGCAGTTCAGGGTCCTTTTACGAGCAGTACTTC. This chain joins TRBV27 and TRBJ2-5; a weak D match, TRBD1 (5 bases). Judging by the DNA end, TRBJ2-7 fits better; the J call may be wrong. CDR1 is MNHEY, CDR2 SMNVEV, per germline (reference sequence). CDR3 length: 13 amino acids.

The chain employs TRBV18 and TRBJ2-5; possible D gene TRBD2, 6 bases. Germline V gene data show CDR1 as KGHSH and CDR2 as LQKENI. CDR3 length equals 14 residues. Deletions cut 3 bases from V and 1 base from J, with 9 bases between. Here the CDR3 DNA reads TGTGCCAGCTCACCGGAGGGACCCCAAGAGACCCAGTACTTC. Translation: CASSPEGPQETQYF.

This chain connects TRBV28 to TRBJ2-5, with 7 bases fitting TRBD2. V was pared by 6 bases and J by 0 bases, with 7 bases of the junction left unmatched. This CDR3 contains 15 residues. From germline, CDR1 is MDHEN and CDR2 SYDVKM. CDR3 sequence (DNA): TGTGCCAGCAGCCCAGCGGGGCTGTACCAAGAGACCCAGTACTTC. It yields the protein CASSPAGLYQETQYF.

V is TRBV15 and J is TRBJ2-5; the D gene is possibly TRBD1 (7 bases). CDR3 length: 15 amino acids. Per germline, CDR1 LNHNV and CDR2 YYDKDF (reference sequence). Trimming removed 0 bases from V and 6 bases from J, with 14 bases in between. For the CDR3, the DNA is TGTGCCACCAGCAGAGATACGACAGGGAGGAAGACCCAGTACTTC. This sequence encodes CATSRDTTGRKTQYF.

J is TRBJ1-1 and V is TRBV9, with 7 bases identical to TRBD1. This CDR3 has 15 residues. Trimming removed 2 bases from V and 0 bases from J; junction bases left unmatched: 4. Germline lookup yields CDR1 SGDLS and CDR2 YYNGEE. The CDR3 here is CASSVLQGMNTEAFF. The CDR3 nucleotides are TGTGCCAGCAGCGTCCTACAGGGGATGAACACTGAAGCTTTCTTT. The whole variable domain, filled in from reference TRBV9 and TRBJ1-1, reads DSGVTQTPKHLITATGQRVTLRCSPRSGDLSVYWYQQSLDQGLQFLIQYYNGEERAKGNILERFSAQQFPDLHSELNLSSLELGDSALYFCASSVLQGMNTEAFFGQGTRLTVV.

This sequence joins TRBV30 and TRBJ1-6; no clear D. The CDR3 extends over 14 amino acids. Per the germline V gene, CDR1 is GTSNPN and CDR2 is SVGIG (reference sequence). Trimming took 0 bases from V and 8 from J, leaving 11 bases between them. CDR3 sequence: CAWSVGSGDSPLHF. CDR3 in DNA: TGTGCCTGGAGTGTAGGCAGCGGGGATTCACCCCTCCACTTT.

The gene calls are TRBV6-5 and TRBJ1-5; D is unresolved. The germline V and J ends were trimmed by 7 bases and 3 bases, with 10 bases remaining between them. CDR1 and CDR2 (germline): MNHEY, SVGAGI. This CDR3 is 13 amino acids long. CDR3 coding DNA: TGTGCCAGCAAGGAGGGATCCAATCAGCCCCAGCATTTT. The encoded protein is CASKEGSNQPQHF.

The chain links TRBV4-3 to TRBJ2-7; 7 positions agree with TRBD1. CDR1 and CDR2 (germline): LGHNA, YSLEER. This CDR3 comprises 17 residues. The V and J ends lost 0 bases and 0 bases, in that order; junction bases with no gene match: 8. CDR3 sequence: CASSQDLLQGSSYEQYF. Here the CDR3 DNA reads TGCGCCAGCAGCCAAGATTTATTACAGGGGAGCTCCTACGAGCAGTACTTC.

This clone was seen only once. This chain joins TRBV15 and TRBJ2-3; 7 positions match TRBD2. J was trimmed by 6 bases and V by 4 bases; bases with no gene match: 19. The CDR3 sequence is 18 residues long. Per the germline V gene, CDR1 is LNHNV and CDR2 is YYDKDF (reference sequence). Here the CDR3 reads CATSNYSPRGEGKDTQYF. CDR3 in DNA: TGTGCCACCAGCAACTACAGCCCCCGCGGGGAGGGGAAGGATACGCAGTATTTT.

The chain uses TRBV30 and TRBJ2-3, with 7 bases matching TRBD2. This CDR3 has 15 amino acids. The V and J ends lost 0 bases and 0 bases, in that order; junction bases with no gene match: 3. The germline gives CDR1 GTSNPN, CDR2 SVGIG (reference sequence). CDR3 residues: CAWSVAGFSTDTQYF. The CDR3 DNA reads TGTGCCTGGAGTGTAGCGGGGTTTAGCACAGATACGCAGTATTTT.

This rearrangement joins TRBV2 to TRBJ1-1; TRBD1 matches at 8 bases. Germline assignment: CDR1 SNHLY and CDR2 FYNNEI. The CDR3 covers 14 residues. V trimming: 5 bases; J trimming: 6 bases; junction bases outside the gene matches: 8. The CDR3, as DNA: TGTGCCAGCAGTCCGGTGACAGGGGAGTCTGAAGCTTTCTTT. It encodes CASSPVTGESEAFF.

The V call is TRBV19, the J call TRBJ1-6, with D tentatively TRBD1 (5 bases). V lost 3 bases and J 5 bases, leaving 11 bases between the germline ends. The CDR3 totals 15 residues. The germline V gene has CDR1 LNHDA and CDR2 SQIVND (reference sequence). CDR3 coding DNA: TGTGCCAGTAGTATGGTTAGGGGAAATAATTCACCCCTCCACTTT. It codes for CASSMVRGNNSPLHF.

The chain employs TRBV7-2 and TRBJ2-3; no clear D. Looked up from germline, CDR1 is SGHTA and CDR2 is FQGNSA. V lost 1 base, J lost 0 bases, and 8 bases lay in between. This CDR3 comprises 15 residues. The CDR3 DNA is TGTGCCAGCAGCTTAGAACCGAGGAGCACAGATACGCAGTATTTT. Residues: CASSLEPRSTDTQYF.

The rearrangement uses TRBV7-6 and TRBJ1-1; D not resolved. In germline, CDR1 is SGHVS, CDR2 FNYEAQ. Between the trimmed V and J ends, which lost 2 bases and 5 bases, there was a span of 9 bases. This CDR3 is built from 13 residues. The CDR3, as DNA: TGTGCCAGCAGCTTATCGGCGGGAACTGAAGCTTTCTTT. This encodes CASSLSAGTEAFF. Drawing the rest from reference TRBV7-6 and TRBJ1-1, the complete variable domain is GAGVSQSPRYKVTKRGQDVALRCDPISGHVSLYWYRQALGQGPEFLTYFNYEAQQDKSGLPNDRFSAERPEGSISTLTIQRTEQRDSAMYRCASSLSAGTEAFFGQGTRLTVV.